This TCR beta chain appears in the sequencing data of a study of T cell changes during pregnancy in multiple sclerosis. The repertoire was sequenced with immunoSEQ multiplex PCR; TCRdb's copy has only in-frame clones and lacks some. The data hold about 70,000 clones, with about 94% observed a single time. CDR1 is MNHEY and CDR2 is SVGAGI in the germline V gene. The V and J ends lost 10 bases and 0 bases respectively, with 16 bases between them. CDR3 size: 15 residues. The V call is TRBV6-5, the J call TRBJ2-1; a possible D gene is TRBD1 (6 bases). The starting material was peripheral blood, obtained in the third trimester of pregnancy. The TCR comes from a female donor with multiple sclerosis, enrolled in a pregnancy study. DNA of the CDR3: TGTGCCATCCAACCCACAGGGAGCTCCTACAATGAGCAGTTCTTC. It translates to CAIQPTGSSYNEQFF.